This section outlines one T cell receptor beta chain sequence together with its context. Its antigen is still unknown. V was shortened by 2 bases and J by 0 bases, with 3 bases between the two germline ends. This CDR3 is 13 amino acids long. The germline V gene has CDR1 SGHTA and CDR2 FQGTGA. This record belongs to a study of siplizumab effects on memory and regulatory T cells. Study outcomes and limitations: Alloreactive sequences tracing back to unstimulated CD4+ memory cells were significantly reduced by siplizumab. No naive or memory phenotype could be assigned to roughly 75-97% of proliferating clones. The alloreactive clones that mapped to unstimulated subsets made up only a minor fraction.

Repertoires were generated with immunoSEQ multiplex PCR, while TCRdb's copy carries only in-frame clones and drops some. The sample records around 99,000 clones, around 92% being singletons. The clonotype comes from a human donor in good health. The chain carries TRBV7-3 and TRBJ2-3; no reliable D call. Source material: Tregs sorted from blood. CDR3 bases: TGTGCCAGCAGCTTAGGTAGCACAGATACGCAGTATTTT. It yields the protein CASSLGSTDTQYF. The whole variable domain, filled in from reference TRBV7-3 and TRBJ2-3, reads GAGVSQTPSNKVTEKGKYVELRCDPISGHTALYWYRQSLGQGPEFLIYFQGTGAADDSGLPNDRFFAVRPEGSVSTLKIQRTERGDSAVYLCASSLGSTDTQYFGPGTRLTVL.